Presented here are 27 T cell receptor beta chains from one specimen sequenced in a study of T cells expressing NK-cell markers. Reanalyzing the 5' RACE reads, TCRdb keeps one entry per CDR3 protein, without DNA. The listing records about 140,000 distinct CDR3 sequences. Sequenced: blood T cells: a sorted CD56 or NKG2C T cell subset, CD4+ or CD8+ T cells, or bulk PBMC T cells (not recorded which). The receptors shown here come from a man between 18 and 35 years old in good health.

The V and J genes are TRBV5-4 and TRBJ2-7. The CDR3 sequence is 11 residues long. CDR1 is SGHNT, CDR2 YYREEE, per germline (reference sequence). The CDR3 is CASSFRGEQYF.

The CDR3: CASSPAGTDEKLFF. The rearrangement uses TRBV5-1 and TRBJ1-4; lacking DNA, the TRBD1 call made by TCRdb goes unchecked. CDR3 length equals 14 residues. The germline V gene encodes CDR1 SGHRS and CDR2 YFSETQ.

This chain joins TRBV9 and TRBJ1-3. The CDR3 length is 15 residues. Germline V lookup: CDR1 SGDLS, CDR2 YYNGEE. The CDR3 sequence is CASSELGLSGNTIYF.

This sequence joins TRBV30 and TRBJ2-1; TCRdb selects TRBD1, and the lack of DNA leaves this call unchecked. The CDR3 totals 15 residues. The germline CDR1 and CDR2 sequences are GTSNPN and SVGIG (reference sequence). The CDR3 loop reads CAYRARDLLPNEQFF.

The chain employs TRBV4-1 and TRBJ2-5; there is no DNA to check the TCRdb D call of TRBD2. The germline V gene has CDR1 MGHRA and CDR2 YSYEKL. This CDR3 is built from 14 residues. The CDR3: CASSQLAFQETQYF.

The rearrangement joins TRBV4-1 to TRBJ2-5. The germline V gene encodes CDR1 MGHRA and CDR2 YSYEKL. The CDR3 is 11 residues long. CDR3: CASSHSETQYF.

This clonotype is identified as medium-sized from frequency. The rearrangement joins TRBV7-9 to TRBJ2-1; the TCRdb D gene call, TRBD2, has no DNA to confirm it. CDR3 length: 16 amino acids. Germline V lookup: CDR1 SEHNR, CDR2 FQNEAQ (reference sequence). The CDR3 loop reads CASSLFPGGSRDEQFF.

This chain uses TRBV7-8 with TRBJ1-5. CDR1 is SGHVS, CDR2 FQNEAQ, per germline. The CDR3 is made up of 15 amino acids. The CDR3 sequence: CASRLTLGMDQPQHF.

The rearrangement uses TRBV7-2 and TRBJ1-1. From germline, CDR1 is SGHTA and CDR2 FQGNSA. The CDR3 totals 16 residues. The chain's CDR3 is CASSLWMSEMNTEAFF.

The rearrangement links TRBV11-2 to TRBJ1-4; the TRBD1 assignment by TCRdb is unverifiable without DNA. The CDR3 loop spans 15 amino acids. The germline CDR1 and CDR2 sequences are SGHAT and FQNNGV. CDR3 amino acids: CASSPTGSTNEKLFF.

CDR3 sequence: CASSSDGGIPDTQYF. The chain combines TRBV5-5 with TRBJ2-3. This CDR3 is 15 amino acids long. From germline, CDR1 is SGHKS and CDR2 YYEKEE (reference sequence).

CDR3 amino acids: CASSPTQNTGELFF. The chain combines TRBV7-9 with TRBJ2-2. Germline V gene lookup returns CDR1 SEHNR and CDR2 FQNEAQ (reference sequence). The CDR3 has 14 amino acids.

The chain is built from TRBV12-3 or TRBV12-4 and TRBJ2-5; with no DNA, the TCRdb D assignment of TRBD1 cannot be verified. The length of the CDR3 is 13 residues. The CDR3 loop reads CASRGDGQETQYF.

This chain uses TRBV18 with TRBJ2-2. The CDR3 totals 14 residues. Germline CDR1 and CDR2: KGHSH and LQKENI. CDR3 sequence reads: CASSPEVATGELFF.

The chain has TRBV20-1 and TRBJ1-1; TCRdb proposes TRBD1, but this gene call is untestable without DNA. CDR1 DFQATT and CDR2 SNEGSKA come from the germline V gene (reference sequence). CDR3 length equals 13 residues. The CDR3 sequence: CSARDRGRTEAFF.

The chain is built from TRBV4-1 and TRBJ2-1; TCRdb proposes TRBD1, but this gene call is untestable without DNA. This CDR3 has 16 residues. Looked up from germline, CDR1 is MGHRA and CDR2 is YSYEKL. The CDR3 loop reads CASSQDPQGTHNEQFF.

The rearrangement joins TRBV6-1 to TRBJ2-1. Germline CDR1 reads MNHNS; CDR2 reads SASEGT. The CDR3 is 13 amino acids. The CDR3 region is CASSGFKTDEQFF.

This sequence joins TRBV12-3 or TRBV12-4 and TRBJ2-1; no DNA is available, so the TRBD2 call from TCRdb remains unchecked. There are 12 residues in the CDR3. The CDR3 protein is CASSLGEVEQFF.

This rearrangement joins TRBV27 to TRBJ1-2; TCRdb returns TRBD1, unconfirmable since there is no DNA. CDR3 length: 14 residues. CDR1 is MNHEY, CDR2 SMNVEV, per germline (reference sequence). CDR3 amino acids: CASLPGTGGNGYTF.

The V and J genes are TRBV28 and TRBJ1-1; TCRdb gives TRBD1 as the D gene, but with no DNA this cannot be confirmed. Germline V gene lookup returns CDR1 MDHEN and CDR2 SYDVKM. The CDR3 has 12 amino acids. The CDR3: CATMAPNTEAFF.

The chain employs TRBV19 and TRBJ2-1. There are 14 residues in the CDR3. CDR1 and CDR2 (germline): LNHDA, SQIVND (reference sequence). The CDR3 protein is CASSIANRYNEQFF.

The rearrangement uses TRBV27 and TRBJ2-1; TCRdb's D gene call, TRBD2, goes unchecked for lack of DNA. The CDR3 has 16 amino acids. Looked up from germline, CDR1 is MNHEY and CDR2 is SMNVEV (reference sequence). CDR3 in amino acids: CASSREGLAGSNEQFF.

The J gene is TRBJ1-2, the V gene TRBV7-9. This CDR3 spans 13 amino acids. Per the germline V gene, CDR1 is SEHNR and CDR2 is FQNEAQ (reference sequence). CDR3 sequence: CASTYPGRYGYTF.

The CDR3 region is CSVHELAGGETQYF. The chain recombines TRBV29-1 with TRBJ2-5; as DNA is missing, the TRBD2 call by TCRdb cannot be tested. Germline V gene lookup returns CDR1 SQVTM and CDR2 ANQGSEA. The CDR3 has 14 amino acids.

The CDR3 sequence is CASSQPYGSASAFEAFF. V gene TRBV3-1 combines with J gene TRBJ1-1. The V gene's germline CDR1 is LGHDT and CDR2 YNNKEL (reference sequence). This CDR3 region has 17 residues.

This chain connects TRBV12-3 or TRBV12-4 to TRBJ2-2; the TCRdb call, TRBD2, lacks DNA for checking. The CDR3 is made up of 17 amino acids. The CDR3 loop reads CASSLGTSGVGTGELFF.

This chain uses TRBV9 with TRBJ2-3; TCRdb's D call, TRBD1, is unchecked because there is no DNA. From germline, CDR1 is SGDLS and CDR2 YYNGEE. This CDR3 comprises 15 residues. CDR3 sequence reads: CASSVQGDYTDTQYF.